A single sample gave rise to the 29 T cell receptor beta chains below, sequenced in a study of control samples from healthy donors and cancer patients. Produced via immunoSEQ multiplex PCR; TCRdb's table is partial and in-frame only. The table records 70,000 or so clones, roughly 94% of them present only once. The sample taken for sequencing was blood. These TCRs come from a woman aged 40 to 50 in good health.

This rearrangement joins TRBV3-1 (or the pseudogene TRBV3-2) to TRBJ2-2, with D unclear. Germline CDR1 LGHDT, CDR2 YNNKEL (reference sequence). The germline V and J ends were trimmed by 6 bases and 6 bases, with 8 bases remaining between them. The CDR3 totals 12 residues. CDR3 sequence (DNA): TGTGCCAGCAGTCTCGCCCCCGGGGAGCTGTTTTTT. Protein: CASSLAPGELFF.

The rearrangement joins TRBV30 to TRBJ1-2; D unresolved. V dropped 2 bases and J dropped 4 bases, with 14 bases sitting between them. The CDR3 loop spans 14 amino acids. Germline assignment: CDR1 GTSNPN and CDR2 SVGIG (reference sequence). CDR3 nucleotide sequence: TGTGCCTGGAGTTTGATGCGGCGGCCCTATGGCTACACCTTC. This sequence encodes CAWSLMRRPYGYTF. The variable domain in full, with the rest retrieved from reference TRBV30 and TRBJ1-2, is SQTIHQWPATLVQPVGSPLSLECTVEGTSNPNLYWYRQAAGRGLQLLFYSVGIGQISSEVPQNLSASRPQDRQFILSSKKLLLSDSGFYLCAWSLMRRPYGYTFGSGTRLTVV.

This chain links TRBV5-1 with TRBJ1-6, with D perhaps TRBD1 (5 bases). Trimming took off 4 bases at V and 8 bases at J, with 13 bases between the two ends. The CDR3 is 14 amino acids. Germline V lookup: CDR1 SGHRS, CDR2 YFSETQ. This chain's CDR3 is CASSNQGQDSPLHF. CDR3 bases: TGCGCCAGCAGCAACCAGGGTCAGGATTCACCCCTCCACTTT.

In DNA, the CDR3 is TGTGCCAGCAGTGACCGATCTGATGGGGAGCTGTTTTTT. It specifies CASSDRSDGELFF. The chain joins TRBV6-4 to TRBJ2-2; no firm D call. V gave up 2 bases and J gave up 8 bases, with 9 bases separating them. Germline V CDR1 and CDR2: MRHNA, SNTAGT. This CDR3 is built from 13 residues.

The genes are TRBV18 and TRBJ2-1, with D maybe TRBD2 (5 bases). Per germline, CDR1 KGHSH and CDR2 LQKENI. The length of the CDR3 is 17 residues. Trimming took 2 bases from V and 0 from J, leaving 14 bases between them. The CDR3 bases are TGTGCCAGCTCACCAGATCTAGCTGTGGCCTCCTACAATGAGCAGTTCTTC. Translation: CASSPDLAVASYNEQFF.

The CDR3 protein is CASSQELPWDSQAKNIQYF. For the CDR3, the DNA is TGTGCCAGCAGCCAAGAACTACCCTGGGACAGCCAAGCCAAAAACATTCAGTACTTC. V and J are TRBV3-1 (or the pseudogene TRBV3-2) and TRBJ2-4; 7 bases map to TRBD1. The CDR3 runs to 19 residues. The germline gives CDR1 LGHDT, CDR2 YNNKEL (reference sequence). With V trimmed by 0 bases and J by 0 bases, 11 bases remained unmatched.

The genes are TRBV27 and TRBJ2-1; 7 nucleotides match TRBD2. V trimming: 7 bases; J trimming: 11 bases; junction bases outside the gene matches: 8. Germline V gives CDR1 MNHEY, CDR2 SMNVEV (reference sequence). The CDR3 length is 12 residues. CDR3 loop: CASTIRGVKQFF. The CDR3 region has the DNA TGTGCCAGCACCATTCGGGGGGTTAAGCAGTTCTTC.

The chain carries TRBV4-3 and TRBJ1-1; D might be TRBD1 (5 bases). This CDR3 has 17 amino acids. Trimming took 0 bases from V and 4 from J, leaving 18 bases between them. Germline loops: CDR1 LGHNA, CDR2 YSLEER. The CDR3 coding sequence is TGCGCCAGCAGCCAAGACCTCGGGGGGGTGTCGGGCACTGAAGCTTTCTTT. Its protein is CASSQDLGGVSGTEAFF.

This clone was counted once. The chain recombines TRBV7-8 with TRBJ2-7; D gene unclear. The V gene lost 7 bases and the J gene lost 2 bases, with 15 bases spanning the gap. This CDR3 has 14 amino acids. Germline V gives CDR1 SGHVS, CDR2 FQNEAQ. The CDR3 spells CASTDPFTPYEQYF. CDR3 bases: TGTGCCAGCACGGACCCTTTCACTCCCTACGAGCAGTACTTC. Based on the CDR3 plus reference TRBV7-8 and TRBJ2-7, the full variable domain is GAGVSQSPRYKVAKRGQDVALRCDPISGHVSLFWYQQALGQGPEFLTYFQNEAQLDKSGLPSDRFFAERPEGSVSTLKIQRTQQEDSAVYLCASTDPFTPYEQYFGPGTRLTVT.

This chain connects TRBV5-4 to TRBJ2-5; no reliable D call. V lost 0 bases and J 3 bases, leaving 6 bases between the germline ends. There are 13 residues in the CDR3. Germline-derived CDR1 and CDR2 are SGHNT and YYREEE (reference sequence). CDR3 region: CASSLGQEETQYF. CDR3 in DNA: TGTGCCAGCAGCTTGGGTCAGGAAGAGACCCAGTACTTC.

V gene TRBV10-3 combines with J gene TRBJ2-7, with 9 bases aligning to TRBD1. After removal of 2 bases from V and 4 bases from J, the junction contained 6 bases not matched to a gene. The CDR3 covers 15 residues. Germline V CDR1 and CDR2: ENHRY, SYGVKD. CDR3 in amino acids: CAISEPGQGGYEQYF. The CDR3 nucleotides read TGTGCCATCAGTGAGCCGGGACAGGGTGGTTACGAGCAGTACTTC.

The V call is TRBV28, the J call TRBJ1-2; no reliable D call. Germline CDR1 is MDHEN and CDR2 is SYDVKM. This CDR3 has 14 residues. With 6 bases removed from V and 8 bases from J, the gap between germline ends came to 19 bases. Here the CDR3 reads CASRESGWREGYTF. The CDR3 DNA reads as TGTGCCAGCAGGGAATCCGGGTGGAGGGAAGGCTACACCTTC.

CDR3 residues: CATSDLTGGVRTQYF. In DNA, the CDR3 is TGTGCCACCAGTGATTTGACAGGGGGAGTTCGTACGCAGTATTTT. The rearrangement joins TRBV24-1 to TRBJ2-3; 8 bases align to TRBD1. This CDR3 region has 15 residues. Germline CDR1 is KGHDR and CDR2 is SFDVKD. The V gene end was trimmed by 0 bases and the J gene end by 8 bases; junction bases not matched to a gene: 6.

V is TRBV27 and J is TRBJ1-6; 7 nucleotides agree with TRBD1. Trimming cost V 6 bases and J 10 bases; bases outside gene matches: 3. The CDR3 extends over 12 amino acids. Germline loops: CDR1 MNHEY, CDR2 SMNVEV (reference sequence). The CDR3 loop reads CASRTGRSPLHF. DNA for the CDR3: TGTGCCAGCAGGACAGGGCGGTCACCCCTCCACTTT.

The rearrangement links TRBV10-1 to TRBJ1-2; no definite D call. Trimming stripped 7 bases from V and 2 bases from J, with 20 bases between. CDR3 length equals 16 residues. CDR1 WNHNN and CDR2 SYGVQD come from the germline V gene (reference sequence). CDR3 bases: TGCGCCAGCAACGGACCCACGGCCCACCCAAACTATGGCTACACCTTC. Translating gives CASNGPTAHPNYGYTF.

V gene TRBV6-5 combines with J gene TRBJ2-2; D is unclear. V lost 7 bases and J lost 5, with 14 bases in between. Per germline, CDR1 MNHEY and CDR2 SVGAGI. This CDR3 region has 14 residues. In nucleotides, the CDR3 is TGTGCCAGCACCCCTTTGGTGGAGACCGGGGAGCTGTTTTTT. It translates to CASTPLVETGELFF.

This sequence joins TRBV5-6 and TRBJ2-2, with D perhaps matching TRBD2 (6 bases). Germline-derived CDR1 and CDR2 are SGHDT and YYEEEE. The CDR3 is made up of 15 amino acids. The ends were cut back, 2 bases at V and 4 bases at J, with 12 bases in the middle. The CDR3 here is CASSFRGVGTGELFF. DNA for the CDR3: TGTGCCAGCAGCTTCCGCGGGGTGGGCACCGGGGAGCTGTTTTTT.

The chain links TRBV6-5 to TRBJ1-4; D is undetermined. CDR1 MNHEY and CDR2 SVGAGI come from the germline V gene. The germline V and J ends were trimmed by 5 bases and 4 bases, with 14 bases remaining between them. The CDR3 spans 15 residues. The CDR3 reads CASSPLPDGNEKLFF. CDR3 nucleotide sequence: TGTGCCAGCAGTCCCCTCCCGGACGGTAATGAAAAACTGTTTTTT.

This chain joins TRBV27 and TRBJ2-7, with 10 bases matching TRBD2. Germline lookup yields CDR1 MNHEY and CDR2 SMNVEV (reference sequence). Unmatched junction bases numbered 6, after V lost 3 bases and J lost 7 bases. The CDR3 is made up of 14 amino acids. The CDR3 region has the DNA TGTGCCAGCAGTTTTGGAGCGGGAGGGATGGAGCAGTACTTC. The encoded protein is CASSFGAGGMEQYF.

CDR3: CASSQVGTDYGYTF. CDR3 bases: TGTGCCAGCAGCCAAGTGGGGACAGACTATGGCTACACCTTC. The chain joins TRBV4-2 to TRBJ1-2; 7 bases line up with TRBD1. This CDR3 is built from 14 residues. The germline V gene encodes CDR1 LGHNA and CDR2 YNFKEQ. V dropped 1 base and J dropped 3; count of bases not matched to a gene: 2.

The chain links TRBV4-3 to TRBJ1-1, with no clear D. Per germline, CDR1 LGHNA and CDR2 YSLEER. Trimming stripped 1 base from V and 1 base from J, with 7 bases between. This CDR3 region has 14 residues. The CDR3 here is CASSQGRENTEAFF. The CDR3 coding sequence is TGCGCCAGCAGCCAAGGTCGTGAGAACACTGAAGCTTTCTTT.

The chain couples TRBV19 to TRBJ1-2, with D unclear. Germline CDR1 is LNHDA and CDR2 is SQIVND (reference sequence). V lost 3 bases and J 8 bases, leaving 13 bases between the germline ends. The CDR3 loop spans 13 amino acids. CDR3 residues: CASSIPAAEGYTF. Written as DNA, the CDR3 is TGTGCCAGTAGTATTCCCGCGGCGGAAGGCTACACCTTC.

This chain links TRBV5-6 with TRBJ2-3, with D possibly TRBD2 on 6 matching bases. Germline V gene sequence: CDR1 SGHDT, CDR2 YYEEEE. The germline V and J ends were trimmed by 0 bases and 4 bases, with 12 bases remaining between them. The CDR3 totals 15 residues. This CDR3 is CASSLGGRRADTQYF. The CDR3 DNA is TGTGCCAGCAGCTTGGGAGGGAGGAGAGCAGATACGCAGTATTTT.

The chain has TRBV28 and TRBJ1-2; TRBD1 might be the D (5 bases). The V gene lost 2 bases and the J gene lost 4 bases, with 23 bases spanning the gap. This CDR3 is built from 18 residues. Germline CDR1 MDHEN, CDR2 SYDVKM. The CDR3 region is CASSLGRSGWGSFYGYTF. The CDR3, as DNA: TGTGCCAGCAGTTTAGGCAGATCCGGGTGGGGCAGCTTCTATGGCTACACCTTC.

The chain couples TRBV28 to TRBJ1-2; perhaps TRBD1 as D (5 bases). The CDR3 loop spans 12 amino acids. Germline V CDR1 and CDR2: MDHEN, SYDVKM. Trimming stripped 4 bases from V and 6 bases from J, with 9 bases between. The CDR3 here is CASSSQGDGYTF. The CDR3 DNA is TGTGCCAGCAGTTCTCAAGGGGATGGCTACACCTTC.

The chain combines TRBV19 with TRBJ2-1; possibly TRBD2 for D (6 bases). V lost 5 bases and J lost 7, with 21 bases in between. Germline CDR1 LNHDA, CDR2 SQIVND (reference sequence). The CDR3 covers 16 residues. The CDR3 coding sequence is TGTGCCAGTAGTCGTTCGGGACTCTATAATGGGAATGAGCAGTTCTTC. Translating it yields CASSRSGLYNGNEQFF.

The chain has TRBV7-2 and TRBJ1-3; 10 bases are shared with TRBD1. With V trimmed by 4 bases and J by 4 bases, 1 base remained unmatched. The CDR3 extends over 14 amino acids. The germline V gene has CDR1 SGHTA and CDR2 FQGNSA. The CDR3 coding sequence is TGTGCCAGCAGCTCGACAGGGGGCGGAAACACCATATATTTT. Translation gives CASSSTGGGNTIYF.

This chain joins TRBV30 and TRBJ2-1, with TRBD2 identical over 8 bases. This CDR3 has 12 amino acids. V trimming: 7 bases; J trimming: 8 bases; junction bases outside the gene matches: 7. Germline V gives CDR1 GTSNPN, CDR2 SVGIG (reference sequence). CDR3: CAFGGAGDEQFF. CDR3 DNA sequence: TGTGCCTTCGGGGGGGCCGGAGATGAGCAGTTCTTC.

The gene calls are TRBV7-2 and TRBJ2-1; 14 nucleotides agree with TRBD2. Germline V gene sequence: CDR1 SGHTA, CDR2 FQGNSA. There are 17 residues in the CDR3. Losses at the gene ends were 5 bases for V and 7 bases for J; bases not matched to a gene: 10. The DNA for the CDR3 is TGTGCCAGCAGCCCGATGCCCGGACTAGCGGGGGGTAATGAGCAGTTCTTC. It translates to CASSPMPGLAGGNEQFF.